This T cell receptor beta chain was observed in a study of blood T cell repertoires in COVID-19. Trimming removed 1 base at V and 0 bases at J, with 8 bases between. CDR1 is SGHNT, CDR2 YENEEA, per germline. CDR3 size: 15 residues. Original analysis: Reference gene primer amplification gave nucleated cell count estimates. Repertoires were generated with immunoSEQ multiplex PCR, while TCRdb's copy carries only in-frame clones and drops some. V, J and clone size derive from that table, while D and trimming were established from the DNA sequence. The sample holds around 200,000 clones, roughly 84% seen once.

This sequence was found in a woman aged 40 to 50 with COVID-19, enrolled during active disease. Sequences were obtained from peripheral blood. The V gene is TRBV11-3, the J gene TRBJ2-3; maybe TRBD1 (5 bases). The CDR3 coding sequence is TGTGCCAGCAGCTTAGTAGGGGCGAGCACAGATACGCAGTATTTT. As protein: CASSLVGASTDTQYF. Complete variable domain (other parts from reference TRBV11-3 and TRBJ2-3): EAGVVQSPRYKIIEKKQPVAFWCNPISGHNTLYWYLQNLGQGPELLIRYENEEAVDDSQLPKDRFSAERLKGVDSTLKIQPAELGDSAVYLCASSLVGASTDTQYFGPGTRLTVL.